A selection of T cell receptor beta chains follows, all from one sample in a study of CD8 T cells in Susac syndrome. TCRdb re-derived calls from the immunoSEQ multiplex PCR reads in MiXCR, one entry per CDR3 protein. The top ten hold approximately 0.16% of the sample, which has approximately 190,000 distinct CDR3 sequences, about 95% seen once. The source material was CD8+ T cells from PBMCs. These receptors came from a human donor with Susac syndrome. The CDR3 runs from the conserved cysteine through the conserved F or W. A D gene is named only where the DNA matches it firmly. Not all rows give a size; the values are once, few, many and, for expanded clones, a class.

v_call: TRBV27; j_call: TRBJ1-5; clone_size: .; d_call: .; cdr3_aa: CASSLLGQFNQPQHF; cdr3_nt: TGTGCCAGCAGTTTACTCGGACAGTTCAATCAGCCCCAGCATTTT
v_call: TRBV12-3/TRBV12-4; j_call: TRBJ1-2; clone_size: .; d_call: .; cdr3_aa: CASSLSLGDGYTF; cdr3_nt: TGTGCCAGCAGTTTATCGCTCGGGGACGGCTACACCTTC
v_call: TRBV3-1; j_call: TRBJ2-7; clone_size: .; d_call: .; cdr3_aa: CASSQRVEYRGGRGEQYF; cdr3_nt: TGTGCCAGCAGCCAGCGAGTAGAGTACAGGGGAGGTCGGGGCGAGCAGTACTTC
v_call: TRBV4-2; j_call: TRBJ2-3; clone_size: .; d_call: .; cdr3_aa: CASSQDGMTDTQYF; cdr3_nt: TGTGCCAGCAGCCAAGATGGAATGACAGATACGCAGTATTTT
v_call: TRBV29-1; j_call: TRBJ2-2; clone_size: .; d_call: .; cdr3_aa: CSVVRGSTNTGELFF; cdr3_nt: TGCAGCGTTGTAAGGGGGAGTACGAACACCGGGGAGCTGTTTTTT
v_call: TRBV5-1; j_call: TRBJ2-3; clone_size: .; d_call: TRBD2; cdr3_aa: CASSPGRDYSTDTQYF; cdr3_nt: TGCGCCAGCAGCCCCGGGCGGGACTACAGCACAGATACGCAGTATTTT
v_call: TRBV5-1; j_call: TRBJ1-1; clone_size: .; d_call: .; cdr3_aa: CASTWGGTTEAFF; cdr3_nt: TGCGCCAGCACCTGGGGGGGGACCACTGAAGCTTTCTTT
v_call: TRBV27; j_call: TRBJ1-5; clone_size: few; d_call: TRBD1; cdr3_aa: CASSPTGGNQPQHF; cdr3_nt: TGTGCCAGCAGTCCAACAGGGGGAAATCAGCCCCAGCATTTT
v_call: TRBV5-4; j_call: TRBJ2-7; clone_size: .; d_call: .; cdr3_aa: CASSMGLDRDSYEQYF; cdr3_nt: TGTGCCAGCAGCATGGGATTAGACAGGGACTCATACGAGCAGTACTTC
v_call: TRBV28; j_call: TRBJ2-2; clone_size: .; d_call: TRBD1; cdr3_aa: CATRTGGALTGELFF; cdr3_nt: TGTGCGACCAGGACAGGGGGCGCATTAACCGGGGAGCTGTTTTTT
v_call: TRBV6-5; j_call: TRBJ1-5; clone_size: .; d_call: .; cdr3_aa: CASTEGIGSGWPQHF; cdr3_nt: TGTGCCAGCACCGAAGGGATAGGGTCAGGTTGGCCCCAGCATTTT
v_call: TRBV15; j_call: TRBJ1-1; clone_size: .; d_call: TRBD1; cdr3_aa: CATSTYRGPDTEAFF; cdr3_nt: TGTGCCACCAGCACATACAGGGGGCCGGACACTGAAGCTTTCTTT
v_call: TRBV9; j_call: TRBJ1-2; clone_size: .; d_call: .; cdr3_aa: CASSGTGFEGYTF; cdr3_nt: TGTGCCAGCAGCGGAACAGGGTTCGAGGGCTACACCTTC
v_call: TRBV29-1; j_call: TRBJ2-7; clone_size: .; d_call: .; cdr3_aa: CSVDFLGGKQYF; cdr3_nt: TGCAGCGTGGACTTCCTTGGGGGTAAGCAGTACTTC
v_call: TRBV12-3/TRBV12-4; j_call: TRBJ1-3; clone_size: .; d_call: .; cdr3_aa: CASRKTDSGNTIYF; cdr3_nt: TGTGCCAGCAGAAAGACAGACTCTGGAAACACCATATATTTT
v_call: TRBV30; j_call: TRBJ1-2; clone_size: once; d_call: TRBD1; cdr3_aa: CAWTGGVYGYTF; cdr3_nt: TGTGCCTGGACAGGGGGGGTCTATGGCTACACCTTC
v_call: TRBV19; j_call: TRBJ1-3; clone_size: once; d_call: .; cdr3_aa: CASSIQDSGNTIYF; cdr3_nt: TGTGCCAGTAGTATCCAAGACAGTGGAAACACCATATATTTT
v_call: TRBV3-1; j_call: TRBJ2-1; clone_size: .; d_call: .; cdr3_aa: CASSRRFDEQFF; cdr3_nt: TGTGCCAGCAGCCGTAGGTTCGATGAGCAGTTCTTC
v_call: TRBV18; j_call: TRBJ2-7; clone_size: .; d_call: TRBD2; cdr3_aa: CASLGTSGSSSYEQYF; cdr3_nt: TGTGCCAGCTTGGGGACTAGCGGGAGCAGCTCCTACGAGCAGTACTTC
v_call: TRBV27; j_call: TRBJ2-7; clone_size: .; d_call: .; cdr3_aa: CASSSSTDEQYF; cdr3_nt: TGTGCCAGCAGTTCATCGACTGACGAGCAGTACTTC
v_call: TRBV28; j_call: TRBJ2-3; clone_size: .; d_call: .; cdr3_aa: CASGSSVSTDTQYF; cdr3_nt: TGTGCCAGCGGGTCTAGCGTGAGCACAGATACGCAGTATTTT
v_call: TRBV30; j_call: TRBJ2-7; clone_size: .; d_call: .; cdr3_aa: CAWAQTSYEQYF; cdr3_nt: TGTGCCTGGGCACAGACCTCCTACGAGCAGTACTTC
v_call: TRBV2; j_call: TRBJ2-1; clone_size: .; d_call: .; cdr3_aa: CASQTRINEQFF; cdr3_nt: TGTGCCAGCCAGACTAGGATCAATGAGCAGTTCTTC
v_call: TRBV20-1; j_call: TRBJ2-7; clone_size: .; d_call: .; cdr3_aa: CSAVPLANSYEQYF; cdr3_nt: TGCAGTGCAGTTCCTCTAGCGAACTCCTACGAGCAGTACTTC
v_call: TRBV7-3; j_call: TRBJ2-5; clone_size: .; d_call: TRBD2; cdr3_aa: CASSLGLAGVGGQETQYF; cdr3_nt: TGTGCCAGCAGCTTAGGACTAGCGGGAGTTGGGGGGCAAGAGACCCAGTACTTC
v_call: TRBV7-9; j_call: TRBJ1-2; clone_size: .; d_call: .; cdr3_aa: CASSLVEVGYTF; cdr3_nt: TGTGCCAGCAGCTTAGTCGAGGTTGGCTACACCTTC
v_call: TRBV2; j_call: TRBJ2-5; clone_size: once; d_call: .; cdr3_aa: CASKVDGRVETQYF; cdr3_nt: TGTGCCAGCAAAGTCGACGGGAGAGTAGAGACCCAGTACTTC
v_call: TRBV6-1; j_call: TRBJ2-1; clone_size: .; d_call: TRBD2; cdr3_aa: CASSEIASGERFF; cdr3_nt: TGTGCCAGCAGTGAAATCGCTAGCGGGGAGCGGTTCTTC
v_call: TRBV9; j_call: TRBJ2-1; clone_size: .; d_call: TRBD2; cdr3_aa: CASSVVGGVNNEQFF; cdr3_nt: TGTGCCAGCAGCGTAGTGGGGGGGGTGAACAATGAGCAGTTCTTC
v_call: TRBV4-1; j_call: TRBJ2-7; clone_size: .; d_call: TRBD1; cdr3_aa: CASSLSTGDEQYF; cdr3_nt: TGCGCCAGCAGCCTTAGCACAGGGGACGAGCAGTACTTC
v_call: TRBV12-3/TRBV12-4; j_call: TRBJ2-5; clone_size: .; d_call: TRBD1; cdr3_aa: CASSLAGTGETQYF; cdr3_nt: TGTGCCAGCAGTTTAGCGGGGACAGGGGAGACCCAGTACTTC
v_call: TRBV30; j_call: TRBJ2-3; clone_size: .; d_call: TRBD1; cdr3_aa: CAWSVGTGGDTQYF; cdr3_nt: TGTGCCTGGAGTGTAGGAACAGGGGGAGATACGCAGTATTTT
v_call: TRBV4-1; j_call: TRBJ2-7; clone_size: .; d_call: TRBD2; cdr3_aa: CASSLPSGELHEQYF; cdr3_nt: TGCGCCAGCAGCCTCCCTAGCGGGGAGCTCCACGAGCAGTACTTC
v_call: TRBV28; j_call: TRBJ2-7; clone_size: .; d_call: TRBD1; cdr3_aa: CASRLTGTGRGQYF; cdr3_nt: TGTGCCAGCAGATTAACCGGGACAGGGAGGGGGCAGTACTTC
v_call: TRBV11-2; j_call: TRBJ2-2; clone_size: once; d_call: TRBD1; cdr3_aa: CASSWGQATGELFF; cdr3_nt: TGTGCCAGCAGCTGGGGACAGGCCACCGGGGAGCTGTTTTTT
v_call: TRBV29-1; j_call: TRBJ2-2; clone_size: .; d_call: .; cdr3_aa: CSVGGGASTGELFF; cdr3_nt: TGCAGCGTTGGAGGGGGTGCCAGCACCGGGGAGCTGTTTTTT
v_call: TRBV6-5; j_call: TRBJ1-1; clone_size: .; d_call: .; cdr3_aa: CASSPGTGTEAFF; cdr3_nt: TGTGCCAGCAGCCCTGGGACGGGCACTGAAGCTTTCTTT
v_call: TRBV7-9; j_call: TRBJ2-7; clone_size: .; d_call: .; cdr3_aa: CASSLTLNHYEQYF; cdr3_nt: TGTGCCAGCAGCTTGACCCTCAATCACTACGAGCAGTACTTC
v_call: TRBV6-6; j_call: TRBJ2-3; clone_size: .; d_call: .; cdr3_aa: CASIERELGTDTQYF; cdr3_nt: TGTGCCAGCATCGAACGGGAGCTCGGCACAGATACGCAGTATTTT
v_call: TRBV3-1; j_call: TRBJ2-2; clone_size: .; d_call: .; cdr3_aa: CASRRLVNAGELFF; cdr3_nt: TGTGCCAGCAGGCGCTTGGTAAACGCCGGGGAGCTGTTTTTT
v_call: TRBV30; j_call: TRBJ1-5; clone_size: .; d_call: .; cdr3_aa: CAWSVRGIQPQHF; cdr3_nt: TGTGCCTGGAGTGTACGGGGAATTCAGCCCCAGCATTTT
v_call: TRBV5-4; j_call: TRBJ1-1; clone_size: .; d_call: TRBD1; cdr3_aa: CASSRQTGSGDTEAFF; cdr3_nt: TGTGCCAGCAGCCGGCAGACAGGGTCGGGGGACACTGAAGCTTTCTTT
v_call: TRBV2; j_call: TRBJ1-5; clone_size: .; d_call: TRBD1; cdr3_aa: CASSQGTGVSNQPQHF; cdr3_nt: TGTGCCAGCAGCCAGGGAACAGGGGTTAGCAATCAGCCCCAGCATTTT
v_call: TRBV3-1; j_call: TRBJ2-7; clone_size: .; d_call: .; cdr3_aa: CASSQDSGGKQYF; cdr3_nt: TGTGCCAGCAGCCAAGATTCCGGGGGTAAGCAGTACTTC
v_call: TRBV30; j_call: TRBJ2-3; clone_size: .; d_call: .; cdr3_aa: CAWSFGGADTQYF; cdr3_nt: TGTGCCTGGAGTTTCGGGGGCGCAGATACGCAGTATTTT
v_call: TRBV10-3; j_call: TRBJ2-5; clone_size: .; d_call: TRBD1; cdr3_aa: CAISDQGATETQYF; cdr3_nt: TGTGCCATCAGTGACCAGGGGGCGACGGAGACCCAGTACTTC
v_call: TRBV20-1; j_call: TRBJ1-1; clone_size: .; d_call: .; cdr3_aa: CSARKGVTEAFF; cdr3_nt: TGCAGTGCTAGAAAGGGAGTGACTGAAGCTTTCTTT
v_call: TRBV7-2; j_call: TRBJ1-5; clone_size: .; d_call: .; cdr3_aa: CASSLGPVAGGISNQPQHF; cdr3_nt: TGTGCCAGCAGCTTAGGACCGGTGGCCGGGGGTATAAGCAATCAGCCCCAGCATTTT
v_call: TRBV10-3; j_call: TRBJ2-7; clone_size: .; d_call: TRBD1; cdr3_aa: CAISETGNYEQYF; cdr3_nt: TGTGCCATCAGCGAGACAGGGAACTACGAGCAGTACTTC
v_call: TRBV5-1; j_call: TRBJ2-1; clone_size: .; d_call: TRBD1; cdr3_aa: CASSPTGQGLNEQFF; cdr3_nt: TGCGCCAGCAGCCCGACGGGACAGGGCCTCAATGAGCAGTTCTTC
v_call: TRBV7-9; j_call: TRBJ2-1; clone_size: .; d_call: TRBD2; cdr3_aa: CASSSGLAVHNEQFF; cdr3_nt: TGTGCCAGCAGCTCGGGACTAGCGGTCCACAATGAGCAGTTCTTC
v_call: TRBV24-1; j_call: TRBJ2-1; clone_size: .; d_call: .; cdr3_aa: CATSDGSEEDEQFF; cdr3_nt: TGTGCCACCAGTGATGGAAGTGAGGAAGATGAGCAGTTCTTC
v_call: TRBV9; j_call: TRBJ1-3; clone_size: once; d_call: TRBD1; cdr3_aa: CASSPGQGGNTIYF; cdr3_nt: TGTGCCAGCAGCCCAGGACAGGGTGGAAACACCATATATTTT
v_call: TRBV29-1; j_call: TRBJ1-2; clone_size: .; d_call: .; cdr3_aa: CSVDPGESYTF; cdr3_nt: TGCAGCGTTGATCCCGGGGAGAGCTACACCTTC
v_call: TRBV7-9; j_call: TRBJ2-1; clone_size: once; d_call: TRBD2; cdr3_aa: CASSLDSGWFNEQFF; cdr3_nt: TGTGCCAGCAGCTTGGATAGCGGGTGGTTCAATGAGCAGTTCTTC
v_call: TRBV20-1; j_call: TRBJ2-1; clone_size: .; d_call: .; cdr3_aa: CSAPFGRLDEQFF; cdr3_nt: TGCAGTGCTCCTTTTGGACGGTTGGATGAGCAGTTCTTC